Detailed here is one T cell receptor (beta chain). Its antigen is not identified. A much larger clone differs from this one at a single base, so this may be a read error. This is likely a read error, given that the CDR3 carries no conserved phenylalanine or tryptophan at its end. Donors were systemically healthy Caucasian individuals from Russia aged roughly 6 to 95 years. Samples had at least 7 million PBMCs isolated from them. A sample-barcoded 5' primer and a J-beta primer mix were used in a second PCR of roughly 7 to 12 cycles. TCRdb analysed the 5' RACE reads with MiXCR anew, one entry per CDR3 protein. The sample lists some 1.5 million distinct CDR3 sequences; approximately 30% were seen once. The V gene's germline CDR1 is LGHNT and CDR2 FRNRAP. The CDR3 runs 16 residues. The V gene end was trimmed by 0 bases and the J gene end by 5 bases; junction bases not matched to a gene: 9. This entry is derived from a study of blood T cells in healthy people across ages. Whole-study results and caveats: Any conclusive comparison of naive versus antigen-experienced cells was prevented by using unsorted PBMCs. Unknown CMV status may confound age-related changes in expanded clones.

This clonotype was obtained from a young woman in good health. The sample was blood. The chain couples TRBV12-5 to TRBJ2-7; 8 bases are shared with TRBD1. Here the CDR3 reads CASGLVLGTGNHEQYC. CDR3 bases: TGTGCTAGTGGTTTGGTACTGGGGACAGGTAACCACGAGCAGTACTGC.